What follows describes a single T cell receptor (beta chain). The data were taken from a study of OX40 agonist ivuxolimab in advanced cancers. CDR3 length: 13 amino acids. V was shortened by 7 bases and J by 7 bases, with 16 bases between the two germline ends. Germline CDR1 WNHNN, CDR2 SYGVQD (reference sequence). TCRdb's copy holds only in-frame clones and misses some; the assay was immunoSEQ multiplex PCR. The data contain 60,000 to 85,000 clones, 85% to 90% of them singletons. The source is an adult with an advanced solid tumor such as melanoma, head and neck, liver or kidney cancer. The V call is TRBV10-1, the J call TRBJ2-5; D is unclear. The sequenced sample was CD4+ or CD8+ T cells sorted from blood, obtained in a trial of the OX40 agonist ivuxolimab. CDR3 DNA: TGCGCCAGCAACCCGTCAGGCGACCGGACCCAGTACTTC. Its protein product is CASNPSGDRTQYF.